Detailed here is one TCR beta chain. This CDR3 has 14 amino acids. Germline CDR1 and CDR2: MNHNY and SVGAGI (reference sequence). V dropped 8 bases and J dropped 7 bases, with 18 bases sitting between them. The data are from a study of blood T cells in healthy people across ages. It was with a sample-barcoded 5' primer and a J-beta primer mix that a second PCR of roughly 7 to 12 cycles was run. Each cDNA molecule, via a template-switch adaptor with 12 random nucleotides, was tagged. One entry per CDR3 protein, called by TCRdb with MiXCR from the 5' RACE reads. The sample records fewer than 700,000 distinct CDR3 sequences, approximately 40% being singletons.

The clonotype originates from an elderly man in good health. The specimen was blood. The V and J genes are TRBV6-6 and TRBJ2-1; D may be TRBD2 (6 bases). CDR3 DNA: TGTGCCAGCGGGCTACAGGAGGGCCAGAATGAGCAGTTCTTC. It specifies CASGLQEGQNEQFF.